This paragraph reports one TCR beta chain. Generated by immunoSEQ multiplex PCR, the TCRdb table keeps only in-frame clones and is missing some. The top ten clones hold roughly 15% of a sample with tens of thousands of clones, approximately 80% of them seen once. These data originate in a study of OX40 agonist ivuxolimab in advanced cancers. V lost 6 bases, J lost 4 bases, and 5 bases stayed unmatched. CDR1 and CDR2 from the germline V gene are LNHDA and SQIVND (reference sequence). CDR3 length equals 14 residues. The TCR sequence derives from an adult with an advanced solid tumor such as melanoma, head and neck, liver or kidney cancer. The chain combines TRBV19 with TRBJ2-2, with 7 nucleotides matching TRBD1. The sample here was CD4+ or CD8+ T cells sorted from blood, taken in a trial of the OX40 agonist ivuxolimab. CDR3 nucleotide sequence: TGTGCCAGTAGCTCGGACAGGTTCACCGGGGAGCTGTTTTTT. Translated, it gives CASSSDRFTGELFF.